Below, 28 T cell receptor beta chains from the same sample are listed, as sequenced in a study of T cells expressing NK-cell markers. Each CDR3 protein gets one entry in TCRdb, which reprocessed the 5' RACE reads and gives no DNA. The table for this sample gives some 440,000 distinct CDR3 sequences. Sequencing was performed on blood T cells: a sorted CD56 or NKG2C T cell subset, CD4+ or CD8+ T cells, or bulk PBMC T cells (not recorded which). These receptors all come from a woman in her 50s in good health.

This sequence joins TRBV15 and TRBJ2-1; TCRdb's D call, TRBD2, is unchecked because there is no DNA. The germline gives CDR1 LNHNV, CDR2 YYDKDF (reference sequence). CDR3 size: 16 residues. The CDR3 is CATSRDGLMRYNEQFF.

The chain uses TRBV20-1 and TRBJ2-3; TCRdb's D call, TRBD2, is unchecked because there is no DNA. This CDR3 contains 15 residues. The germline CDR1 and CDR2 sequences are DFQATT and SNEGSKA (reference sequence). Here the CDR3 reads CSAARRTSGSDTQYF.

The gene calls are TRBV2 and TRBJ1-1. Germline CDR1 SNHLY, CDR2 FYNNEI. The CDR3 length is 11 residues. The CDR3 region is CASSEKVGAFF.

The chain joins TRBV27 to TRBJ2-3; TCRdb returns TRBD2, unconfirmable since there is no DNA. This CDR3 region has 14 residues. Germline CDR1 and CDR2: MNHEY and SMNVEV (reference sequence). The CDR3 sequence: CASSLSGRADTQYF.

The chain joins TRBV5-5 to TRBJ1-1; without DNA, the TCRdb call of TRBD1 cannot be checked. This CDR3 is 16 amino acids long. Germline V CDR1 and CDR2: SGHKS, YYEKEE (reference sequence). The CDR3 reads CASSLWPGAKNTEAFF.

V gene TRBV10-3 combines with J gene TRBJ2-1; TCRdb's D gene call, TRBD1, goes unchecked for lack of DNA. This CDR3 comprises 12 residues. CDR1 and CDR2 from the germline V gene are ENHRY and SYGVKD. This CDR3 reads CAISFRGDEQFF.

V usage is TRBV7-2 and J usage is TRBJ2-1; no DNA is available, so the TRBD2 call from TCRdb remains unchecked. Germline-derived CDR1 and CDR2 are SGHTA and FQGNSA. The CDR3 is 16 residues long. The chain's CDR3 is CASSLDGGALGNEQFF.

The chain carries TRBV7-9 and TRBJ1-1. The germline gives CDR1 SEHNR, CDR2 FQNEAQ (reference sequence). This CDR3 region has 12 residues. The CDR3 loop reads CASSLADKSAFF.

The chain joins TRBV5-1 to TRBJ2-3; as DNA is missing, the TRBD1 call by TCRdb cannot be tested. CDR3 length: 15 residues. CDR1 and CDR2 (germline): SGHRS, YFSETQ. The CDR3 spells CASSEEGGLVDTQYF. Complete variable domain (other parts from reference TRBV5-1 and TRBJ2-3): KAGVTQTPRYLIKTRGQQVTLSCSPISGHRSVSWYQQTPGQGLQFLFEYFSETQRNKGNFPGRFSGRQFSNSRSEMNVSTLELGDSALYLCASSEEGGLVDTQYFGPGTRLTVL.

This chain uses TRBV5-5 with TRBJ2-1; lacking DNA, the TRBD1 call made by TCRdb goes unchecked. Germline CDR1 and CDR2: SGHKS and YYEKEE (reference sequence). This CDR3 is 15 amino acids long. This CDR3 is CASSLGGWIYNEQFF.

The chain is built from TRBV2 and TRBJ2-2; the TCRdb D gene call, TRBD2, has no DNA to confirm it. Germline CDR1 SNHLY, CDR2 FYNNEI. This CDR3 comprises 14 residues. CDR3 in amino acids: CARETSGNTGELFF.

The V call is TRBV12-3 or TRBV12-4, the J call TRBJ1-1; the TCRdb D gene call, TRBD1, has no DNA to confirm it. The CDR3 contains 12 residues. The CDR3 sequence: CASSFPGAEAFF.

The V call is TRBV2, the J call TRBJ2-1; TCRdb reports TRBD1, a call that lacks DNA to check it against. The CDR3 runs 14 residues. Germline-derived CDR1 and CDR2 are SNHLY and FYNNEI. CDR3 sequence: CASKETGAYNEQFF.

The CDR3 loop reads CASSQWTGNSPLHF. The V call is TRBV4-1, the J call TRBJ1-6; the TCRdb call, TRBD1, lacks DNA for checking. The CDR3 length is 14 residues. Looked up from germline, CDR1 is MGHRA and CDR2 is YSYEKL.

The J gene is TRBJ2-1, the V gene TRBV5-1; TCRdb reports TRBD1, a call that lacks DNA to check it against. This CDR3 has 14 residues. In germline, CDR1 is SGHRS, CDR2 YFSETQ. The CDR3 loop reads CASSLTPTGNEQFF.

The chain has TRBV7-6 and TRBJ2-1; TCRdb's assignment of TRBD2 cannot be checked, as there is no DNA. Germline V gene data show CDR1 as SGHVS and CDR2 as FNYEAQ. The CDR3 runs 16 residues. CDR3 sequence: CASSLGVAGLYNEQFF. The full variable domain, completed using reference TRBV7-6 and TRBJ2-1, is GAGVSQSPRYKVTKRGQDVALRCDPISGHVSLYWYRQALGQGPEFLTYFNYEAQQDKSGLPNDRFSAERPEGSISTLTIQRTEQRDSAMYRCASSLGVAGLYNEQFFGPGTRLTVL.

The gene calls are TRBV10-3 and TRBJ2-7; TCRdb indicates TRBD2, and absent DNA this call remains unverified. The germline V gene has CDR1 ENHRY and CDR2 SYGVKD. The length of the CDR3 is 17 residues. The CDR3 here is CAISESIGGSGRHEQYF.

The CDR3: CSVEGPARDEQYF. This chain joins TRBV29-1 and TRBJ2-7; there is no DNA to check the TCRdb D call of TRBD1. The CDR3 consists of 13 residues. Per germline, CDR1 SQVTM and CDR2 ANQGSEA.

The chain combines TRBV20-1 with TRBJ1-1; the TRBD1 assignment by TCRdb is unverifiable without DNA. This CDR3 region has 14 residues. The germline CDR1 and CDR2 sequences are DFQATT and SNEGSKA (reference sequence). CDR3 amino acids: CSAPGKGRNTEAFF.

The chain couples TRBV5-1 to TRBJ1-5; the D gene TCRdb calls, TRBD1, cannot be checked with no DNA. The germline CDR1 and CDR2 sequences are SGHRS and YFSETQ. The CDR3 consists of 15 residues. The CDR3 protein is CASSLEGVSNQPQHF. Using reference TRBV5-1 and TRBJ1-5 for the parts outside the CDR3, the full variable domain is KAGVTQTPRYLIKTRGQQVTLSCSPISGHRSVSWYQQTPGQGLQFLFEYFSETQRNKGNFPGRFSGRQFSNSRSEMNVSTLELGDSALYLCASSLEGVSNQPQHFGDGTRLSIL.

V is TRBV29-1 and J is TRBJ2-2; there is no DNA to check the TCRdb D call of TRBD1. The CDR3 is 15 residues long. CDR1 is SQVTM and CDR2 is ANQGSEA in the germline V gene. This CDR3 is CSANKGGLNTGELFF.

V is TRBV12-3 or TRBV12-4 and J is TRBJ2-1; TCRdb's D call, TRBD2, is unchecked because there is no DNA. CDR3 length: 13 residues. The CDR3: CASRRGGSNEQFF.

This chain joins TRBV4-1 and TRBJ2-2. In germline, CDR1 is MGHRA, CDR2 YSYEKL. The CDR3 is made up of 17 amino acids. CDR3: CASSQVSYSVNTGELFF.

This chain uses TRBV19 with TRBJ2-1; the D call from TCRdb, TRBD1, cannot be confirmed without DNA. Per the germline V gene, CDR1 is LNHDA and CDR2 is SQIVND (reference sequence). The CDR3 is 12 amino acids. CDR3 in amino acids: CASSIDGGEQFF.

The chain is built from TRBV7-6 and TRBJ1-5; TCRdb returns TRBD1, unconfirmable since there is no DNA. The CDR3 loop spans 15 amino acids. Per the germline V gene, CDR1 is SGHVS and CDR2 is FNYEAQ. This CDR3 reads CASSLDRASNQPQHF.

This chain connects TRBV6-6 to TRBJ2-1; TCRdb designates TRBD2, a call that cannot be tested without DNA. Germline V gene sequence: CDR1 MNHNY, CDR2 SVGAGI (reference sequence). The CDR3 consists of 14 residues. The CDR3: CAASPSGRGNEQFF.

The CDR3 spells CSARGTGGRALREQFF. This rearrangement joins TRBV20-1 to TRBJ2-1; TCRdb gives TRBD2 as the D gene, but with no DNA this cannot be confirmed. Germline V gives CDR1 DFQATT, CDR2 SNEGSKA (reference sequence). The CDR3 is 16 amino acids.

The CDR3 loop reads CSAFIADSGANVLTF. The chain carries TRBV20-1 and TRBJ2-6; the D call from TCRdb, TRBD2, cannot be confirmed without DNA. Germline values: CDR1 DFQATT, CDR2 SNEGSKA (reference sequence). The CDR3 is 15 amino acids.